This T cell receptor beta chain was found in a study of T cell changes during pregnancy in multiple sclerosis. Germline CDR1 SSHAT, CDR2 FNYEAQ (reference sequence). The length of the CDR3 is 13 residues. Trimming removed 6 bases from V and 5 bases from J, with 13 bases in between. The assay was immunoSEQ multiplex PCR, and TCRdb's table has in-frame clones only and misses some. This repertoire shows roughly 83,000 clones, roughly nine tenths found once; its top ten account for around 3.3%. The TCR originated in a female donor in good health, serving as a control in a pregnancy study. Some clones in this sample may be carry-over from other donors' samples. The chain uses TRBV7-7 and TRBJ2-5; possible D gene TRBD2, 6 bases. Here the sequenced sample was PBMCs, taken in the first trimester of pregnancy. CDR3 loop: CASRPRGGETQYF. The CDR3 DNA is TGTGCCAGCAGACCGAGGGGAGGCGAGACCCAGTACTTC.